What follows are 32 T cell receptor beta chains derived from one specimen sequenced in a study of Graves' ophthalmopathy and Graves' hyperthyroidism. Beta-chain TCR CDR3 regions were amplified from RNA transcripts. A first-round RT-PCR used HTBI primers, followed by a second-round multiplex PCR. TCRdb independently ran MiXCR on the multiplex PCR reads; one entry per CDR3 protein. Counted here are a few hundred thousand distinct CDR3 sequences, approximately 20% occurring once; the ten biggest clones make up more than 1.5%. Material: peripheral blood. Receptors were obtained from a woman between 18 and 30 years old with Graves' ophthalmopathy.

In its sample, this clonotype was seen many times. The CDR3 spells CSASAGSVRLVEAFF. The CDR3 coding sequence is TGCAGTGCTAGCGCGGGGTCAGTCCGACTGGTGGAAGCTTTCTTT. V is TRBV20-1 and J is TRBJ1-1; no firm D call. The CDR3 runs to 15 residues. Germline assignment: CDR1 DFQATT and CDR2 SNEGSKA (reference sequence). Trimming pared 3 bases from V and 8 bases from J, leaving 22 bases between.

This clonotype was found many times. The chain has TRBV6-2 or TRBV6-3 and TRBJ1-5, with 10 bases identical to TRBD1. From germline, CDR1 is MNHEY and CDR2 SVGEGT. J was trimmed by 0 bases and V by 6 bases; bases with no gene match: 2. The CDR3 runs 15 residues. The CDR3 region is CASSWDRGSNQPQHF. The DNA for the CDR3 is TGTGCCAGCAGCTGGGACAGGGGTAGCAATCAGCCCCAGCATTTT.

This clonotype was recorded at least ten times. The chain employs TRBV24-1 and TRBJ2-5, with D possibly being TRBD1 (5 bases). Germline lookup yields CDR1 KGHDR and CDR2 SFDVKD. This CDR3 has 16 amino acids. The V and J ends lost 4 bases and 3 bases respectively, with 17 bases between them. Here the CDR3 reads CATSDDSDRPKETQYF. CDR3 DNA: TGTGCCACCAGTGACGACTCCGACAGACCTAAAGAGACCCAGTACTTC.

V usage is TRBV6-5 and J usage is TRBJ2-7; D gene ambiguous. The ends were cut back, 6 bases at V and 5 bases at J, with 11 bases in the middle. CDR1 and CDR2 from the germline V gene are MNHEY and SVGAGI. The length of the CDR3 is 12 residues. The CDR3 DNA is TGTGCCAGCAGGACTGAGTTTAACGAGCAGTACTTC. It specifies CASRTEFNEQYF.

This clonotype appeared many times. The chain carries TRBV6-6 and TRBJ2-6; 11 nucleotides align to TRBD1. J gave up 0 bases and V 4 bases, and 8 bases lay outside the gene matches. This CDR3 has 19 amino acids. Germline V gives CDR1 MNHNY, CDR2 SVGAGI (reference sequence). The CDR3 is CASSSDRDRGSSGANVLTF. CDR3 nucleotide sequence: TGTGCCAGCAGTTCTGACCGGGACAGGGGGTCCTCTGGGGCCAACGTCCTGACTTTC.

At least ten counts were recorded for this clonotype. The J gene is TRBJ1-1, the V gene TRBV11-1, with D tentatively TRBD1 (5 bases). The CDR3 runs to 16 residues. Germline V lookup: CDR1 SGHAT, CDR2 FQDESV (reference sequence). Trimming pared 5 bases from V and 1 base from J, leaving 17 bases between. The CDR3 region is CASSPAWGGQNTEAFF. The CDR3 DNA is TGTGCCAGCAGCCCGGCTTGGGGCGGCCAGAACACTGAAGCTTTCTTT.

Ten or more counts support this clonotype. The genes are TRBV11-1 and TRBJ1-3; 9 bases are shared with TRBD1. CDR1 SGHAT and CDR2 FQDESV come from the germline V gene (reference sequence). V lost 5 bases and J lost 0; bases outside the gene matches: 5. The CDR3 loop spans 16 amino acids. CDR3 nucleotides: TGTGCCAGCAGCGCGACAGGGGGTTCCTCTGGAAACACCATATATTTT. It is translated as CASSATGGSSGNTIYF.

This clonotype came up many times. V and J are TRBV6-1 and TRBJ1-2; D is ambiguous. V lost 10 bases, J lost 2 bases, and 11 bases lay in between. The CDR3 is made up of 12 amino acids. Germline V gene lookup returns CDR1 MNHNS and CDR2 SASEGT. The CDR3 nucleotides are TGTGCCACCCGAGGACCCAACTATGGCTACACCTTC. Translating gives CATRGPNYGYTF.

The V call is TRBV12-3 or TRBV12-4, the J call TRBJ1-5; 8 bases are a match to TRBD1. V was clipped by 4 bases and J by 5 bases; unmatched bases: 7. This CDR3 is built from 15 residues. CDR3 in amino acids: CASSSDRDRDQPQHF. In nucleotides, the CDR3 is TGTGCCAGCAGTTCGGACAGGGATCGCGATCAGCCCCAGCATTTT.

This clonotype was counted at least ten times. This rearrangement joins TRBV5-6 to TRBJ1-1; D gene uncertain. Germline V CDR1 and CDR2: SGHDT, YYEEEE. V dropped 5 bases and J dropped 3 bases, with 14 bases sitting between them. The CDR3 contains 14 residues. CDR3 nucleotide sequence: TGTGCCAGCAGAATGGTAGCTAGCGACACTGAAGCTTTCTTT. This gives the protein CASRMVASDTEAFF.

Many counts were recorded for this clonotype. CDR3 sequence: CSVPKGWSDTEAFF. The CDR3 DNA reads TGCAGCGTGCCGAAGGGGTGGTCGGACACTGAAGCTTTCTTT. The V call is TRBV29-1, the J call TRBJ1-1; TRBD1 might be the D (5 bases). V was shortened by 6 bases and J by 3 bases, with 17 bases between the two germline ends. Germline V gene data show CDR1 as SQVTM and CDR2 as ANQGSEA. The CDR3 is made up of 14 amino acids.

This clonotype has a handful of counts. In nucleotides, the CDR3 is TGTGCCAGCTCACCCTTTCAGGGAAGGTTACCTCTACTGAACACTGAAGCTTTCTTT. Its protein is CASSPFQGRLPLLNTEAFF. J is TRBJ1-1 and V is TRBV18; D is possibly TRBD1 (5 bases). The CDR3 length is 19 residues. Between the trimmed V and J ends, which lost 3 bases and 0 bases, there was a span of 23 bases. The germline gives CDR1 KGHSH, CDR2 LQKENI.

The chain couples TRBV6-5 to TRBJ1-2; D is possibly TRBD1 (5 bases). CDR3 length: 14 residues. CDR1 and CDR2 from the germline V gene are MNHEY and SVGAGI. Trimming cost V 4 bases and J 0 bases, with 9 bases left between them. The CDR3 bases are TGTGCCAGCAGTTTTCCCAGGGCTAACTATGGCTACACCTTC. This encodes CASSFPRANYGYTF.

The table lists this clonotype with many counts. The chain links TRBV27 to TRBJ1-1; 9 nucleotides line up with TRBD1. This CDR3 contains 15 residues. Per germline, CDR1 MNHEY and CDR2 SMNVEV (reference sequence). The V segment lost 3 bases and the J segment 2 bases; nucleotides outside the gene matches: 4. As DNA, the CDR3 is TGTGCCAGCAGTTTGGACAGGGGCAGTAACACTGAAGCTTTCTTT. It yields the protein CASSLDRGSNTEAFF.

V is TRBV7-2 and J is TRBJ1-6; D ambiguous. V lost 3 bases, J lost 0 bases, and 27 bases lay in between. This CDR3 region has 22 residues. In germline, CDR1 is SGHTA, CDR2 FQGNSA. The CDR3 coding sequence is TGTGCCAGCAGCTTCGGGCCGTTTGTGAGGACCCAGACTAGCTCCTATAATTCACCCCTCCACTTT. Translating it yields CASSFGPFVRTQTSSYNSPLHF.

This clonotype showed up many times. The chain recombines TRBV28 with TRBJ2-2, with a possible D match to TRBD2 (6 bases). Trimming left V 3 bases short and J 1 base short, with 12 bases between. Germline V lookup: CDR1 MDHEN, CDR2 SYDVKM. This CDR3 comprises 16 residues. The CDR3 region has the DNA TGTGCCAGCAGTTTCATAGGGACTGGGAACACCGGGGAGCTGTTTTTT. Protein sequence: CASSFIGTGNTGELFF.

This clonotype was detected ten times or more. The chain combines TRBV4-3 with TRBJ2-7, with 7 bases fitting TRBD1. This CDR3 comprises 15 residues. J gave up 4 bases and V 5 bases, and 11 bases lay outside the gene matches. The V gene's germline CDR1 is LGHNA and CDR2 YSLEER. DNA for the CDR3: TGCGCCAGCAGCTCCCAGTCAGGGGGTTGGTACGAGCAGTACTTC. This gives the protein CASSSQSGGWYEQYF.

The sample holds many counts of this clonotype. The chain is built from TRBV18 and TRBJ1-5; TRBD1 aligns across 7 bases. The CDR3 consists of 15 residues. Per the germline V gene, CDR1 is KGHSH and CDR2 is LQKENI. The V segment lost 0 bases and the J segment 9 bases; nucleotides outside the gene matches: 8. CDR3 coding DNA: TGTGCCAGCTCACCACCGAATGAGGGGGCCTCGCCCCAGCATTTT. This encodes CASSPPNEGASPQHF.

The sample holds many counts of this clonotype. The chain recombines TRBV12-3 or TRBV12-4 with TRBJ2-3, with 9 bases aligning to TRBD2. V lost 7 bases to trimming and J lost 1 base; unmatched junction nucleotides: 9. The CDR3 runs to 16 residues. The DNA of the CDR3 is TGTGCCAGCATCAATAGCGGGAGTTTGGGCACAGATACGCAGTATTTT. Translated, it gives CASINSGSLGTDTQYF.

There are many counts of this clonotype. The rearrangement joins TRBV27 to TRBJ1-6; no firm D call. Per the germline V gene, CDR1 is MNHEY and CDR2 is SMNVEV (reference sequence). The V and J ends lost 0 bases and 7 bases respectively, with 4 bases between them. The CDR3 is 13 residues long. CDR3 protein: CASSLSANSPLHF. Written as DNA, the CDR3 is TGTGCCAGCAGTTTATCGGCCAATTCACCCCTCCACTTT.

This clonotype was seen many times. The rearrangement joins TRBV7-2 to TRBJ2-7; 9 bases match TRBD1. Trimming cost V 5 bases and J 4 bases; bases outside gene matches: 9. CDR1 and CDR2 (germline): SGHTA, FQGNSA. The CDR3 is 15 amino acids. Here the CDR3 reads CASSPPDRGGYEQYF. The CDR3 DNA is TGTGCCAGCAGCCCGCCGGACAGGGGTGGGTACGAGCAGTACTTC.

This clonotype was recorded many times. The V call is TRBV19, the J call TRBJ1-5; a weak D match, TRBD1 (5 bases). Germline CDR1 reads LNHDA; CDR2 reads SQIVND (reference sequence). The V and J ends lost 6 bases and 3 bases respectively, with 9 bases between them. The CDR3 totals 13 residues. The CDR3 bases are TGTGCCAGTAGAGACAGTCCCAATCAGCCCCAGCATTTT. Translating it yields CASRDSPNQPQHF.

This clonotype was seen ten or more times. The CDR3 DNA is TGTGCCAGCAGTTTATGGCCGGAATACAATCAGCCCCAGCATTTT. Translating it yields CASSLWPEYNQPQHF. The V call is TRBV12-3 or TRBV12-4, the J call TRBJ1-5; D remains ambiguous. V was cut by 2 bases and J by 3 bases, with 11 bases left in between. This CDR3 is 15 amino acids long.

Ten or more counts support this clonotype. The CDR3 sequence is CASSARQGWDQPQHF. The CDR3 DNA reads TGTGCCAGTAGTGCCCGACAGGGTTGGGATCAGCCCCAGCATTTT. The V and J genes are TRBV19 and TRBJ1-5, with TRBD1 matching over 7 bases. The CDR3 is made up of 15 amino acids. Germline CDR1 and CDR2: LNHDA and SQIVND (reference sequence). V lost 5 bases to trimming and J lost 5 bases; unmatched junction nucleotides: 9. Full variable domain (remainder filled in from reference TRBV19 and TRBJ1-5): DGGITQSPKYLFRKEGQNVTLSCEQNLNHDAMYWYRQDPGQGLRLIYYSQIVNDFQKGDIAEGYSVSREKKESFPLTVTSAQKNPTAFYLCASSARQGWDQPQHFGDGTRLSIL.

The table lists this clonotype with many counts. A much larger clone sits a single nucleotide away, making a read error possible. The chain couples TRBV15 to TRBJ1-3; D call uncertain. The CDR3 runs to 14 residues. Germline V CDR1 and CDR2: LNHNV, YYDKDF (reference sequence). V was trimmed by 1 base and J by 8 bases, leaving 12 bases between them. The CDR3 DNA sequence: TGTGCCACCAGCAGAGTCGGATTCGGAGACACCATATATTTT. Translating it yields CATSRVGFGDTIYF.

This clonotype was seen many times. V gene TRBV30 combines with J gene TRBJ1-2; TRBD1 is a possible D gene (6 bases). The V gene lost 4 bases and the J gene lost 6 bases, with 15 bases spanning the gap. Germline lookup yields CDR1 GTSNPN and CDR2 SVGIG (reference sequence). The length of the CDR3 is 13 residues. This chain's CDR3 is CAWTAGGGHGYTF. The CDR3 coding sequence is TGTGCCTGGACCGCAGGTGGGGGGCATGGCTACACCTTC.

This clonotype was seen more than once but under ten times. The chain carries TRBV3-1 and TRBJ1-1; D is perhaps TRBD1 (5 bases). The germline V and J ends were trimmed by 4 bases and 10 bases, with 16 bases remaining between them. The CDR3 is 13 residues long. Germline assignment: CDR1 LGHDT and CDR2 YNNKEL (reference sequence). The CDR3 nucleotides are TGTGCCAGCAGCCCCAAGGGTGGGGGTCCAGCTTTCTTT. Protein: CASSPKGGGPAFF.

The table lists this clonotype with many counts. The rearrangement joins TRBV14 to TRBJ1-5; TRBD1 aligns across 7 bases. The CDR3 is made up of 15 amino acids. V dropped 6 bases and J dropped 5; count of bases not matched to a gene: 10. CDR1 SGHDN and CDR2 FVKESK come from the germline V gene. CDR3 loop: CASRRTQQGYQPQHF. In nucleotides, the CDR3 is TGTGCCAGCAGACGGACCCAACAGGGGTATCAGCCCCAGCATTTT. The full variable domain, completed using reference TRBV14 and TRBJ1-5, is EAGVTQFPSHSVIEKGQTVTLRCDPISGHDNLYWYRRVMGKEIKFLLHFVKESKQDESGMPNNRFLAERTGGTYSTLKVQPAELEDSGVYFCASRRTQQGYQPQHFGDGTRLSIL.

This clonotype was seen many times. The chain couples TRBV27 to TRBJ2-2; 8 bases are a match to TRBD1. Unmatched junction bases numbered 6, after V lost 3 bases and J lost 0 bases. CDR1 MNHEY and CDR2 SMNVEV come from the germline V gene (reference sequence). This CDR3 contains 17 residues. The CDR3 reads CASSLETGESNTGELFF. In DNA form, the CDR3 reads TGTGCCAGCAGTTTGGAGACAGGGGAGTCGAACACCGGGGAGCTGTTTTTT.

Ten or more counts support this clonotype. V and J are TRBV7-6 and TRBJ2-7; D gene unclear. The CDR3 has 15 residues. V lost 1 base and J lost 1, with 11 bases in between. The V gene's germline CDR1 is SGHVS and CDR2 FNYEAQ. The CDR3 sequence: CASSLGLGSSYEQYF. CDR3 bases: TGTGCCAGCAGCTTAGGCTTGGGCAGTTCCTACGAGCAGTACTTC.

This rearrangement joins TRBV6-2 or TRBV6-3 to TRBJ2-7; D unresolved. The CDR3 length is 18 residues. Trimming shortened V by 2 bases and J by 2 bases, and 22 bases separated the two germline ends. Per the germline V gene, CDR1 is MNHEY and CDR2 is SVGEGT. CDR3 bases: TGTGCCAGCAGTTACATGGTTCGCTCTGACGGTCACACCTACGAGCAGTACTTC. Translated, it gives CASSYMVRSDGHTYEQYF.

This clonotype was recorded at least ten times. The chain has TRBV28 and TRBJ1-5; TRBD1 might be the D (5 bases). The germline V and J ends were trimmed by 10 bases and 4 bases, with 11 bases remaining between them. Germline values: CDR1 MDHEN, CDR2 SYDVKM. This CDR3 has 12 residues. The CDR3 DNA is TGTGCCACCGGAGGGACGAATCAGCCCCAGCATTTT. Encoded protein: CATGGTNQPQHF.